These 29 T cell receptor beta chains were sequenced from one sample in a study of shared clonotypes between healthy human individuals. CD45RO negativity and positive selection for CCR7 defined naive CD8 cells, a population that excluded terminally differentiated effector memory CD45RA+ cells. Repertoires were generated with immunoSEQ multiplex PCR, while TCRdb's copy carries only in-frame clones and drops some. The top ten hold 0.25% to 0.35% of the sample, which has some 580,000 clones, 95% to 98% seen once. The sequenced material came from naive CD8+ T cells sorted from blood. The receptors were gathered from a man in his thirties or forties in good health.

This clone was recorded once. The V call is TRBV25-1, the J call TRBJ2-3, with 10 positions matching TRBD2. The CDR3 has 17 amino acids. Germline values: CDR1 MGHDK, CDR2 SYGVNS. V shed 6 bases and J 2 bases; nucleotides not matched to a gene: 11. This CDR3 is CASSLTNLAGDTDTQYF. The CDR3 DNA follows: TGTGCCAGCAGCCTTACGAACCTAGCGGGGGACACAGATACGCAGTATTTT.

A word on this clone: The same CDR3 is also encoded by other DNA sequences in this sample. The chain joins TRBV28 to TRBJ1-5; tentatively, D is TRBD1 (6 bases). The CDR3 contains 14 residues. Germline V CDR1 and CDR2: MDHEN, SYDVKM. The ends were cut back, 6 bases at V and 4 bases at J, with 13 bases in the middle. CDR3 residues: CASSLGQGNQPQHF. The CDR3 nucleotides are TGTGCCAGCAGCTTAGGGCAGGGGAATCAGCCCCAGCATTTT.

The rearrangement links TRBV5-6 to TRBJ2-7; D not certain. V lost 4 bases and J 2 bases, leaving 19 bases between the germline ends. Germline CDR1 is SGHDT and CDR2 is YYEEEE. The CDR3 contains 16 residues. CDR3 DNA sequence: TGTGCCAGCAGCATCTTCGAGAAAGCACTTACCTACGAGCAGTACTTC. This encodes CASSIFEKALTYEQYF.

CDR3 amino acids: CASSPRVYRGSYEQYF. CDR3 DNA sequence: TGTGCCAGCAGTCCCCGGGTGTACAGGGGTTCCTACGAGCAGTACTTC. The V gene is TRBV28, the J gene TRBJ2-7, with TRBD1 identical over 7 bases. CDR3 length equals 16 residues. The germline CDR1 and CDR2 sequences are MDHEN and SYDVKM. With 5 bases clipped from V and 1 base from J, the junction kept 11 bases outside the gene matches.

The gene calls are TRBV10-3 and TRBJ2-7; D is possibly TRBD1 (6 bases). The V gene's germline CDR1 is ENHRY and CDR2 SYGVKD. There are 12 residues in the CDR3. The V and J ends lost 8 bases and 4 bases respectively, with 12 bases between them. The CDR3, as DNA: TGTGCCATCCGGGACACGAATTACGAGCAGTACTTC. Its protein product is CAIRDTNYEQYF.

The chain recombines TRBV6-5 with TRBJ2-6; no firm D call. Germline values: CDR1 MNHEY, CDR2 SVGAGI. Trimming stripped 0 bases from V and 0 bases from J, with 6 bases between. This CDR3 is built from 16 residues. The CDR3 sequence: CASSYSGNSGANVLTF. The CDR3 DNA reads as TGTGCCAGCAGTTACTCGGGGAACTCTGGGGCCAACGTCCTGACTTTC.

This sequence joins TRBV7-8 and TRBJ2-1; 9 bases line up with TRBD1. The CDR3 has 14 residues. The trim removed 5 bases at V and 7 bases at J, leaving 6 bases unmatched. In germline, CDR1 is SGHVS, CDR2 FQNEAQ. CDR3 in DNA: TGTGCCAGCAGCGCCCGACAGGGGGGAAATGAGCAGTTCTTC. Amino acids: CASSARQGGNEQFF.

This clone was seen just once. The CDR3 here is CASSFSPGTGNNEQFF. The CDR3 region has the DNA TGTGCCAGCAGCTTTTCTCCCGGGACAGGGAACAATGAGCAGTTCTTC. The gene calls are TRBV7-3 and TRBJ2-1; 9 bases match TRBD1. The CDR3 spans 16 residues. From germline, CDR1 is SGHTA and CDR2 FQGTGA. Trimming removed 3 bases from V and 5 bases from J; junction bases left unmatched: 8.

The chain links TRBV2 to TRBJ2-7; 7 bases match TRBD2. Germline-derived CDR1 and CDR2 are SNHLY and FYNNEI. The trim removed 3 bases at V and 4 bases at J, leaving 3 bases unmatched. CDR3 length: 13 amino acids. In nucleotides, the CDR3 is TGTGCCAGCAGTGACGGGAGGTGGTACGAGCAGTACTTC. It yields the protein CASSDGRWYEQYF. Complete variable domain (other parts from reference TRBV2 and TRBJ2-7): EPEVTQTPSHQVTQMGQEVILRCVPISNHLYFYWYRQILGQKVEFLVSFYNNEISEKSEIFDDQFSVERPDGSNFTLKIRSTKLEDSAMYFCASSDGRWYEQYFGPGTRLTVT.

With regard to this clone: The sample has other DNA sequences that encode this CDR3 too. This chain links TRBV4-1 with TRBJ2-5; D tentatively fits TRBD1 or TRBD2 (5 bases each). The CDR3 has 13 amino acids. Trimming cost V 1 base and J 5 bases, with 8 bases left between them. CDR1 and CDR2 (germline): MGHRA, YSYEKL. The CDR3 coding sequence is TGCGCCAGCAGCCAAGTGGGACGGGAGACCCAGTACTTC. This codes for CASSQVGRETQYF.

The chain joins TRBV7-2 to TRBJ2-7; D unresolved. The CDR3 extends over 14 amino acids. The V end was cut by 6 bases, the J end by 1 base, with 13 bases between. From germline, CDR1 is SGHTA and CDR2 FQGNSA. CDR3: CASSSRPRSYEQYF. The CDR3 bases are TGTGCCAGCAGTTCAAGGCCCAGATCCTACGAGCAGTACTTC.

The chain recombines TRBV6-5 with TRBJ2-2; D not resolved. The CDR3 totals 13 residues. CDR1 and CDR2 (germline): MNHEY, SVGAGI. Trimming shortened V by 2 bases and J by 6 bases, and 7 bases separated the two germline ends. In DNA form, the CDR3 reads TGTGCCAGCAGTTACGTAGTGGCCGGGGAGCTGTTTTTT. Translated, it gives CASSYVVAGELFF.

The CDR3 DNA sequence: TGTGCCAGCAGCTTAGCGCGGCGGACCGGGACAGGGAAAGAGACCCAGTACTTC. Its protein is CASSLARRTGTGKETQYF. The rearrangement joins TRBV7-8 to TRBJ2-5; TRBD1 matches at 9 bases. The CDR3 is 18 residues long. The germline V gene encodes CDR1 SGHVS and CDR2 FQNEAQ. J gave up 3 bases and V 0 bases, and 11 bases lay outside the gene matches. The whole variable domain, filled in from reference TRBV7-8 and TRBJ2-5, reads GAGVSQSPRYKVAKRGQDVALRCDPISGHVSLFWYQQALGQGPEFLTYFQNEAQLDKSGLPSDRFFAERPEGSVSTLKIQRTQQEDSAVYLCASSLARRTGTGKETQYFGPGTRLLVL.

The J gene is TRBJ2-1, the V gene TRBV4-3, with TRBD2 matching 15 bases. CDR1 and CDR2 from the germline V gene are LGHNA and YSLEER. The CDR3 contains 16 residues. The J segment lost 7 bases and the V segment lost 1 base, leaving 2 bases of the junction unmatched. The CDR3 nucleotides read TGCGCCAGCAGCCAAGCGGGGACTAGCGGGGGGAATGAGCAGTTCTTC. It specifies CASSQAGTSGGNEQFF.

The count of this clone is one. This chain links TRBV5-1 with TRBJ2-1, with 7 nucleotides matching TRBD2. This CDR3 has 16 amino acids. Germline lookup yields CDR1 SGHRS and CDR2 YFSETQ. The J segment lost 4 bases and the V segment lost 4 bases, leaving 11 bases of the junction unmatched. This CDR3 reads CASSEETSWLYNEQFF. The DNA for the CDR3 is TGCGCCAGCAGCGAAGAGACTAGCTGGCTTTACAATGAGCAGTTCTTC.

The J gene is TRBJ2-1, the V gene TRBV11-2; TRBD2 agrees at 10 bases. This CDR3 is 16 amino acids long. The germline gives CDR1 SGHAT, CDR2 FQNNGV. The J segment lost 0 bases and the V segment lost 5 bases, leaving 4 bases of the junction unmatched. CDR3: CASSPPSGSSYNEQFF. The CDR3 DNA reads as TGTGCCAGCAGCCCCCCTAGCGGGAGCTCCTACAATGAGCAGTTCTTC.

This clone has just one count. The rearrangement uses TRBV4-1 and TRBJ2-7, with unresolved D. CDR1 MGHRA and CDR2 YSYEKL come from the germline V gene. V lost 0 bases and J lost 7, with 7 bases in between. This CDR3 is 12 amino acids long. The CDR3 is CASSQDPPEQYF. The CDR3 nucleotides are TGCGCCAGCAGCCAAGATCCCCCTGAGCAGTACTTC.

The count of this clone is one. The chain recombines TRBV9 with TRBJ2-7; 7 nucleotides line up with TRBD1. This CDR3 comprises 15 residues. Germline V gene lookup returns CDR1 SGDLS and CDR2 YYNGEE. The V and J ends lost 0 bases and 7 bases, in that order; junction bases with no gene match: 10. Here the CDR3 DNA reads TGTGCCAGCAGCGTAGGCCGGACAGGAGTCGAAGAGCAGTACTTC. Its translation is CASSVGRTGVEEQYF. The entire variable domain, with the rest obtained from reference TRBV9 and TRBJ2-7, is as follows: DSGVTQTPKHLITATGQRVTLRCSPRSGDLSVYWYQQSLDQGLQFLIQYYNGEERAKGNILERFSAQQFPDLHSELNLSSLELGDSALYFCASSVGRTGVEEQYFGPGTRLTVT.

V and J are TRBV6-5 and TRBJ1-1; unclear D gene. Deletions cut 2 bases from V and 7 bases from J, with 14 bases between. CDR1 is MNHEY and CDR2 is SVGAGI in the germline V gene. CDR3 size: 14 residues. The CDR3 bases are TGTGCCAGCAGTTACGTGGGTCTTTCTCTTGAAGCTTTCTTT. Amino acids: CASSYVGLSLEAFF.

The genes are TRBV28 and TRBJ2-3, with 7 positions matching TRBD2. The germline V gene encodes CDR1 MDHEN and CDR2 SYDVKM. This CDR3 is built from 16 residues. Trimming at V came to 4 bases and at J to 4 bases, leaving 11 bases not matched to a gene. The CDR3 coding sequence is TGTGCCAGCAGTTCGCTAGCGGATCCTAACGCAGATACGCAGTATTTT. Amino acid sequence: CASSSLADPNADTQYF.

This clone was observed once. V and J are TRBV9 and TRBJ2-7; 14 bases map to TRBD2. V was clipped by 3 bases and J by 6 bases; unmatched bases: 5. This CDR3 spans 15 amino acids. Per germline, CDR1 SGDLS and CDR2 YYNGEE. The CDR3 DNA reads as TGTGCCAGCAGCGCCGGACTAGCGGGAGGAGTCGAGCAGTACTTC. Translated: CASSAGLAGGVEQYF.

The chain recombines TRBV7-8 with TRBJ2-7; D might be TRBD1 or TRBD2, each matching 5 bases. The CDR3 is made up of 14 amino acids. V was shortened by 3 bases and J by 6 bases, with 15 bases between the two germline ends. In germline, CDR1 is SGHVS, CDR2 FQNEAQ. The CDR3 DNA reads TGTGCCAGCAGCTTGAGTCAGGGTGGGACCGAGCAGTACTTC. It specifies CASSLSQGGTEQYF.

The rearrangement uses TRBV6-1 and TRBJ2-1, with TRBD1 as a possible D gene (6 bases). Germline V gene sequence: CDR1 MNHNS, CDR2 SASEGT. The CDR3 is 15 amino acids. V was cut by 3 bases and J by 7 bases, with 16 bases left in between. In nucleotides, the CDR3 is TGTGCCAGCAGTGAGACCGGGACACGAAAGAATGAGCAGTTCTTC. Translated: CASSETGTRKNEQFF.

The chain has TRBV7-9 and TRBJ1-1; D might be TRBD1 (5 bases). Germline loops: CDR1 SEHNR, CDR2 FQNEAQ (reference sequence). This CDR3 has 15 amino acids. V was pared by 1 base and J by 0 bases, with 9 bases between. CDR3: CASSLVAGVNTEAFF. DNA of the CDR3: TGTGCCAGCAGCTTAGTGGCGGGGGTGAACACTGAAGCTTTCTTT.

The CDR3 sequence: CASSQVAAGTDTQYF. The CDR3 DNA reads TGCGCCAGCAGCCAAGTTGCCGCGGGCACAGATACGCAGTATTTT. The chain couples TRBV4-1 to TRBJ2-3; no clear D. Trimming removed 1 base at V and 1 base at J, with 9 bases between. In germline, CDR1 is MGHRA, CDR2 YSYEKL. This CDR3 region has 15 residues.

In regard to this clone: Other DNA sequences within the sample encode an identical CDR3. The chain links TRBV27 to TRBJ2-7; D may be TRBD1 or TRBD2 (6 bases each). Deletions cut 2 bases from V and 5 bases from J, with 13 bases between. This CDR3 comprises 14 residues. Germline values: CDR1 MNHEY, CDR2 SMNVEV (reference sequence). CDR3 region: CASSLLGGGDEQYF. The CDR3 DNA sequence: TGTGCCAGCAGTTTACTGGGGGGCGGAGACGAGCAGTACTTC.

This clone occurred once. This chain uses TRBV28 with TRBJ1-5; no definite D call. Looked up from germline, CDR1 is MDHEN and CDR2 is SYDVKM. Trimming took off 2 bases at V and 0 bases at J, with 14 bases between the two ends. The CDR3 has 17 amino acids. Written as DNA, the CDR3 is TGTGCCAGCAGTTTAAACCCAATCGGGAATAGCAATCAGCCCCAGCATTTT. This translates into CASSLNPIGNSNQPQHF. The entire variable domain, with the rest obtained from reference TRBV28 and TRBJ1-5, is as follows: DVKVTQSSRYLVKRTGEKVFLECVQDMDHENMFWYRQDPGLGLRLIYFSYDVKMKEKGDIPEGYSVSREKKERFSLILESASTNQTSMYLCASSLNPIGNSNQPQHFGDGTRLSIL.

The chain links TRBV9 to TRBJ2-7; perhaps D is TRBD1 or TRBD2 (5 bases each). Germline V gene sequence: CDR1 SGDLS, CDR2 YYNGEE. The V end was cut by 6 bases, the J end by 0 bases, with 13 bases between. CDR3 size: 14 residues. CDR3 protein: CASTRDASSYEQYF. The CDR3, as DNA: TGTGCCAGCACCCGGGACGCGAGCTCCTACGAGCAGTACTTC.

The rearrangement joins TRBV6-5 to TRBJ2-7; 10 bases map to TRBD2. This CDR3 has 16 amino acids. Germline V gene sequence: CDR1 MNHEY, CDR2 SVGAGI. V was pared by 0 bases and J by 4 bases, with 6 bases of the junction left unmatched. The CDR3 nucleotides read TGTGCCAGCAGTTACTCGCTAGCGGGAGCGATGTACGAGCAGTACTTC. Protein: CASSYSLAGAMYEQYF.